This T cell receptor (beta chain) came from a study of cytomegalovirus exposure and HLA in healthy donors. There are 14 residues in the CDR3. CDR1 SGDLS and CDR2 YYNGEE come from the germline V gene. V shed 3 bases and J shed 4 bases, with 12 bases lying between them. Study outcomes and limitations: A later analysis showed TCR association rates differing by HLA locus, peaking at DRB1 and lowest at HLA-C.

The PCR had 60 Vbeta and 13 Jbeta primers. TCRdb keeps only in-frame clones here, not all; method: immunoSEQ multiplex PCR. The sample consists of 200,000 to 250,000 clones, roughly 82% of them appearing once. On this clone: Its specificity is not known.

The chain combines TRBV9 with TRBJ2-3; a weak D match, TRBD2 (6 bases). Material: PBMCs. This clonotype was sampled from a woman in her 40s in good health and CMV-seropositive. The CDR3 spells CASSGGGVSDTQYF. CDR3 sequence (DNA): TGTGCCAGCAGCGGAGGAGGGGTTTCAGATACGCAGTATTTT.